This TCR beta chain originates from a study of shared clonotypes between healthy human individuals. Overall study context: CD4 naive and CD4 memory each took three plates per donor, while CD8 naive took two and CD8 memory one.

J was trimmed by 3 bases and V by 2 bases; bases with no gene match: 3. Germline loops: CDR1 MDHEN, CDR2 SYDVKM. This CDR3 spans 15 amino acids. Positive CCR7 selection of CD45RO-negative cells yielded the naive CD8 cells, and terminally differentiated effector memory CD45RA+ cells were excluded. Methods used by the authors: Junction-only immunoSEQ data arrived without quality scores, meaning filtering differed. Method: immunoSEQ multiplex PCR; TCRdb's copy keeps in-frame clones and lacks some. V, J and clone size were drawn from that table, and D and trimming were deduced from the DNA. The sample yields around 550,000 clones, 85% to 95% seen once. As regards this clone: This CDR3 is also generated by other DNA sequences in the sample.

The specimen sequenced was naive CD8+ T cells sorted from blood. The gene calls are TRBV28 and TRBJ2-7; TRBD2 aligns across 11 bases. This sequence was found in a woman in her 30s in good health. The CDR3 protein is CASSLTSGRIYEQYF. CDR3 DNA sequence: TGTGCCAGCAGTTTAACTAGCGGGAGAATCTACGAGCAGTACTTC.